The present entry profiles one T cell receptor (beta chain) with its context. The antigen remains unidentified. These data belong to a study of cytomegalovirus exposure and HLA in healthy donors. The germline V gene has CDR1 SEHNR and CDR2 FQNEAQ (reference sequence). J gave up 4 bases and V 5 bases, and 7 bases lay outside the gene matches. The CDR3 is 15 residues long. The table came from immunoSEQ multiplex PCR; TCRdb's copy has only in-frame clones and leaves some out. The table lists around 400,000 clones, 86% of them singletons. Study conclusions and caveats: Confirmation was obtained in vitro that a few CMV-associated chains are specific for CMV antigens. Both high specificity and high sensitivity reportedly marked the classifier's diagnosis of cytomegalovirus status.

The chain couples TRBV7-9 to TRBJ2-2; 7 bases are a match to TRBD1. This sequence was found in a woman younger than 35 in good health and CMV-seronegative. Material: PBMCs. Here the CDR3 DNA reads TGTGCCAGCAGCCAGAGGACAGGCGGCACCGGGGAGCTGTTTTTT. It codes for CASSQRTGGTGELFF.